The sequence of this T cell receptor beta chain was determined in a study of shared clonotypes between healthy human individuals. The study's findings and limits: Donors were few, which limited the genetic and exposure-history diversity represented. Expectations were that clonotype sharing among donors would be affected by sequencing depth.

About this clone itself: Its matching antigen is unknown.

Execution of the assay was at deep level. Sequencing on ten immunoSEQ deep assay plates was performed for unsorted PBMC DNA. Assay used: immunoSEQ multiplex PCR; TCRdb lists only in-frame clones, some missing. The data contain some 470,000 clones, over 60% of them singletons. Looked up from germline, CDR1 is SNHLY and CDR2 is FYNNEI. CDR3 size: 12 residues. Input material: PBMCs. V gene TRBV2 combines with J gene TRBJ2-5; D could derive from TRBD1 or TRBD2 (5 bases each). The assigned J gene may be wrong: the sequence end matches TRBJ2-7 better. The TCR originated in a woman aged 35 to 49 in good health. Some clones in this sample may be carry-over from other donors' samples. The CDR3 DNA follows: TGTGCCAGCAGTCCAGGGAGTTACGAGCAGTACTTC. The encoded protein is CASSPGSYEQYF.